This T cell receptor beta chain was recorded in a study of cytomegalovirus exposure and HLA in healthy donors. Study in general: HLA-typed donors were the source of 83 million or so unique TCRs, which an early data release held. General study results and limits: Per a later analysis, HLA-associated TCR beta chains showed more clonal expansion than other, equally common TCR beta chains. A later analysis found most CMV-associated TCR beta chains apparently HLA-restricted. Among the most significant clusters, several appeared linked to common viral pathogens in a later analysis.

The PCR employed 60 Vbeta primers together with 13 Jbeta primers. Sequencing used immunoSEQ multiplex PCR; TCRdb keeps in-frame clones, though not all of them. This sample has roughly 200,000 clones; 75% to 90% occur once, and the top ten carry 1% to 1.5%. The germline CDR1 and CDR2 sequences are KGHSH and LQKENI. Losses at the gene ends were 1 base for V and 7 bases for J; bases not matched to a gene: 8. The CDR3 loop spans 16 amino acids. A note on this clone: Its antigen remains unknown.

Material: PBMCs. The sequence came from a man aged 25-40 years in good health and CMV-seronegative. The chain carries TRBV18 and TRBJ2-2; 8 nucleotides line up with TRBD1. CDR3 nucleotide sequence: TGTGCCAGCTCACCACGCGAGCAGGGGGCGGACGGGGAGCTGTTTTTT. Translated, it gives CASSPREQGADGELFF.